The rows below give T cell receptor beta chains drawn from one sample of a study of T cells in Graves' hyperthyroidism and ophthalmopathy. TCRdb used MiXCR to reprocess the multiplex PCR reads, holding one entry per CDR3 protein. The top ten clones hold 3% to 4% of a sample with approximately 620,000 distinct CDR3 sequences, about 16% of them seen once. Sequencing input: blood. These receptor sequences come from a woman aged 35 to 49 with Graves' ophthalmopathy. The CDR3 runs from the conserved cysteine through the conserved F or W. The D gene is left open where the match is weak. For some rows the clone size is stated as once, few or many, or as a class when expanded; others skip it.

size: -; J: TRBJ2-1; D: TRBD1; V: TRBV24-1; DNA: TGTGCCACCAGTGTTCCCGGACAGGGGGGTAGTGAGCAGTTCTTC; CDR3: CATSVPGQGGSEQFF
size: many; J: TRBJ1-6; D: -; V: TRBV7-8; DNA: TGTGCCAGCAGCGCGGAGAGAGGGAATAATTCACCCCTCCACTTT; CDR3: CASSAERGNNSPLHF
size: many; J: TRBJ2-4; D: -; V: TRBV30; DNA: TGTGCCTGGAGTAGGGGAGCCAAAAACATTCAGTACTTC; CDR3: CAWSRGAKNIQYF
size: many; J: TRBJ1-4; D: -; V: TRBV11-2; DNA: TGTGCCAGCAGCCGACCGGGACAAAAAACAACTAATGAAAAACTGTTTTTT; CDR3: CASSRPGQKTTNEKLFF
size: few; J: TRBJ1-2; D: -; V: TRBV6-1; DNA: TGTGCCAGCAGCAGGCCGGGGGGACCAAACTATGGCTACACCTTC; CDR3: CASSRPGGPNYGYTF
size: -; J: TRBJ2-7; D: -; V: TRBV6-5; DNA: TGTGCCAGCAGTTACGGTGGGGCAGGGATCGGGTACGAGCAGTACTTC; CDR3: CASSYGGAGIGYEQYF
size: many; J: TRBJ2-7; D: -; V: TRBV18; DNA: TGTGCCAGCTCAACGTTAAACCCTCCGGACGAGCAGTACTTC; CDR3: CASSTLNPPDEQYF
size: many; J: TRBJ2-1; D: -; V: TRBV18; DNA: TGTGCCAGCTCGCCGGCCGATAGCTCCTACAATGAGCAGTTCTTC; CDR3: CASSPADSSYNEQFF
size: many; J: TRBJ2-2; D: TRBD2; V: TRBV29-1; DNA: TGCAGCGTTGCTATTGGCGGGAGAAACACCGGGGAGCTGTTTTTT; CDR3: CSVAIGGRNTGELFF
size: -; J: TRBJ1-3; D: -; V: TRBV4-1; DNA: TGCGCCAGCAGCCAAGATCGAGGCCCTTGGGACACCATATATTTT; CDR3: CASSQDRGPWDTIYF
size: -; J: TRBJ1-6; D: TRBD1; V: TRBV30; DNA: TGTGCCTGGAGTGAGGACAGGGGAATGTATTCACCCCTCCACTTT; CDR3: CAWSEDRGMYSPLHF
size: many; J: TRBJ2-1; D: TRBD2; V: TRBV2; DNA: TGTGCCAGCAGGCCCCCTAGCGGGAATGAGCAGTTCTTC; CDR3: CASRPPSGNEQFF
size: -; J: TRBJ1-5; D: -; V: TRBV12-3/TRBV12-4; DNA: TGTGCCAGCAGCACGACAGGTCCTGGACCGGGGGCCCAGCATTTT; CDR3: CASSTTGPGPGAQHF
size: many; J: TRBJ2-5; D: -; V: TRBV12-3/TRBV12-4; DNA: TGTGCCAGCAGTTTGGTCCTCGGCTTAGGAGGCAGTCAGGAGACCCAGTACTTC; CDR3: CASSLVLGLGGSQETQYF
size: few; J: TRBJ2-7; D: TRBD2; V: TRBV28; DNA: TGTGCCAGCAGAATAGGGAAAGCGGGGGCCTACGAGCAGTACTTC; CDR3: CASRIGKAGAYEQYF
size: -; J: TRBJ1-2; D: -; V: TRBV7-9; DNA: TGTGCCAGCAGCTCTCAACAAGGCCGGGACTACACCTTC; CDR3: CASSSQQGRDYTF
size: many; J: TRBJ2-7; D: -; V: TRBV7-2; DNA: TGTGCCAGCAGTGCGATCGACGGGGGCGAGCAGTACTTC; CDR3: CASSAIDGGEQYF
size: -; J: TRBJ2-5; D: TRBD2; V: TRBV2; DNA: TGTGCCAGCACTAAGGGACTAGCGGGAGGGCCTCAAGAGACCCAGTACTTC; CDR3: CASTKGLAGGPQETQYF
size: many; J: TRBJ2-3; D: TRBD2; V: TRBV5-1; DNA: TGCGCCAGCAGCTTGTGGGCGGGAGGCACAGATACGCAGTATTTT; CDR3: CASSLWAGGTDTQYF
size: few; J: TRBJ2-7; D: -; V: TRBV10-1; DNA: TGCGCCAGCAGTGAGTCCCAGGGTCTCTACGAGCAGTACTTC; CDR3: CASSESQGLYEQYF
size: -; J: TRBJ2-6; D: -; V: TRBV13; DNA: TGTGCCAGCAGCTTCCGGACAGAGTTAAACTCTGGGGCCAACGTCCTGACTTTC; CDR3: CASSFRTELNSGANVLTF
size: many; J: TRBJ1-2; D: TRBD1; V: TRBV12-3/TRBV12-4; DNA: TGTGCCAGCAGTTCCCTGGACAGGGGCTATGGCTACACCTTC; CDR3: CASSSLDRGYGYTF
size: few; J: TRBJ2-1; D: -; V: TRBV20-1; DNA: TGCAGTGCTAGACCAGGACAGACCTCCTACAATGAGCAGTTCTTC; CDR3: CSARPGQTSYNEQFF
size: many; J: TRBJ2-3; D: TRBD2; V: TRBV5-1; DNA: TGCGCCAGCAGCTCGCTGGGACTAGCGGGGGGATCTAGCACAGATACGCAGTATTTT; CDR3: CASSSLGLAGGSSTDTQYF
size: -; J: TRBJ1-5; D: -; V: TRBV29-1; DNA: TGCAGCGTTGTGGTCGGGCAGGACGTTGAGCCCCAGCATTTT; CDR3: CSVVVGQDVEPQHF
size: many; J: TRBJ2-7; D: -; V: TRBV20-1; DNA: TGCAGTGCTACGCCGGGGGACAACACCTACGAGCAGTACTTC; CDR3: CSATPGDNTYEQYF
size: -; J: TRBJ1-1; D: -; V: TRBV28; DNA: TGTGCCAGCACCCAGCCTGGGACGCCAGGTAGAGCTTTCTTT; CDR3: CASTQPGTPGRAFF
size: -; J: TRBJ1-1; D: -; V: TRBV6-1; DNA: TGTGCCAGCAGCCGGGGGGGGGCGGCTGAAGCTTTCTTT; CDR3: CASSRGGAAEAFF
size: many; J: TRBJ2-7; D: TRBD2; V: TRBV28; DNA: TGTGCCAGCAGTTTAGGACTAGCGCCATACGAGCAGTACTTC; CDR3: CASSLGLAPYEQYF
size: -; J: TRBJ1-2; D: -; V: TRBV4-1; DNA: TGCGCCAGCAGCCAACCAGGGCAAAACTATGACTACACCTTC; CDR3: CASSQPGQNYDYTF
size: once; J: TRBJ1-1; D: -; V: TRBV3-1; DNA: TGTGCCAGCAGCCAAGGGGAGTGGACTGAAGCTTTCTTT; CDR3: CASSQGEWTEAFF
size: many; J: TRBJ1-1; D: -; V: TRBV7-8; DNA: TGTGCCAGCAGCTTAGGCAGGCGGAACACTGAAGCTTTCTTT; CDR3: CASSLGRRNTEAFF
size: many; J: TRBJ2-7; D: -; V: TRBV11-2; DNA: TGTGCCAGCAGCTCCAGTTCGGGGATCTACGAGCAGTACTTC; CDR3: CASSSSSGIYEQYF
size: many; J: TRBJ1-2; D: -; V: TRBV2; DNA: TGTGCCAGCAGGGGTCCCAAGACGGGCTATGGCTACACCTTC; CDR3: CASRGPKTGYGYTF
size: few; J: TRBJ2-3; D: TRBD2; V: TRBV19; DNA: TGTGCCAGTTCTCCGGGACTAGCTCTAGGGAACACAGATACGCAGTATTTT; CDR3: CASSPGLALGNTDTQYF
size: many; J: TRBJ2-2; D: TRBD1; V: TRBV11-2; DNA: TGTGCCAGCAGCTTAGGAACAGGGGTTACCGGGGAGCTGTTTTTT; CDR3: CASSLGTGVTGELFF
size: many; J: TRBJ1-5; D: -; V: TRBV20-1; DNA: TGCAGTGCTAGAGGAGGGGGTCAGCCCCAGCATTTT; CDR3: CSARGGGQPQHF
size: many; J: TRBJ2-3; D: -; V: TRBV11-2; DNA: TGTGCCAGCAACGCTTATACGGCTCGGGATACGCAGTATTTT; CDR3: CASNAYTARDTQYF
size: -; J: TRBJ1-4; D: TRBD1; V: TRBV4-1; DNA: TGCGCCAGCAGCCGGCCTACACAGGGGGCCGGAGAAAAACTGTTTTTT; CDR3: CASSRPTQGAGEKLFF
size: -; J: TRBJ2-1; D: TRBD2; V: TRBV30; DNA: TGTGCCTACCGACTAGCGGGGAATTACAATGAGCAGTTCTTC; CDR3: CAYRLAGNYNEQFF